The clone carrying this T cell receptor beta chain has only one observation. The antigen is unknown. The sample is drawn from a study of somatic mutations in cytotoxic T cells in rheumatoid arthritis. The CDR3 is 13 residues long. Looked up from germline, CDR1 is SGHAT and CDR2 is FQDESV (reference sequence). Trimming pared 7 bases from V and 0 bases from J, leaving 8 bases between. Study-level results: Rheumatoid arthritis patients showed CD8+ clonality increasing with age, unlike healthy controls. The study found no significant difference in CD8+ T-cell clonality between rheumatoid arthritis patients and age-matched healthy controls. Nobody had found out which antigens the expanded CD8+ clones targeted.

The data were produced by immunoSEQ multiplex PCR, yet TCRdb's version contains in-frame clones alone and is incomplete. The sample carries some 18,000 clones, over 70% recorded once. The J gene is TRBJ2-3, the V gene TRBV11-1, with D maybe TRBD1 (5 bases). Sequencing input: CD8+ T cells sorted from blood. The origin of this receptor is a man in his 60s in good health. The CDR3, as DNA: TGTGCCAGCACCGACAGTAGCACAGATACGCAGTATTTT. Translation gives CASTDSSTDTQYF.